This T cell receptor beta chain originates from a study of cytomegalovirus exposure and HLA in healthy donors. Regarding the study as a whole: Apparent HLA restriction characterized most CMV-associated TCR beta chains in a later analysis. CMV serostatus was the sole immune exposure data available. Further analysis was carried out later, and it showed several of the most significant clusters appearing linked to common viral pathogens.

This clone was found a few times. No antigen is known for it. The PCR used 60 Vbeta and 13 Jbeta primers. Using immunoSEQ multiplex PCR, the repertoire was profiled, and TCRdb retains in-frame clones only, with some absent. Of about 110,000 clones in the sample, around three quarters were seen once. Sequencing used PBMCs. This TCR derives from a young man in good health and CMV-seronegative.

The CDR3 loop reads CASLSAAAQETQYF. CDR3 coding DNA: TGTGCCAGCCTCAGTGCGGCAGCACAAGAGACCCAGTACTTC. The V gene is TRBV6-6, the J gene TRBJ2-5, with D uncertain. The CDR3 loop spans 14 amino acids. Trimming took off 8 bases at V and 2 bases at J, with 15 bases between the two ends. Germline V gene sequence: CDR1 MNHNY, CDR2 SVGAGI (reference sequence).